The rows below give T cell receptor beta chains drawn from one sample of a study of cytomegalovirus exposure and HLA in healthy donors. The assay was immunoSEQ multiplex PCR, and TCRdb's table has in-frame clones only and misses some. Among approximately 190,000 clones, 75% to 85% were seen once, and the ten largest hold 13% to 15%. Sequencing was carried out using PBMCs. The receptors originated from a woman aged 25-40 years in good health and CMV-seropositive. Each CDR3 is given with its conserved first and last residue. Each record gives: J gene, V gene, clone size, D gene, CDR3 length, CDR3 DNA, CDR3 protein. D genes are given only for firm matches. Size is omitted from some rows. Given values are once, few, many or a class for expanded clones.

>TRBJ2-3|TRBV30|-|-|13
TGTGCCTGGAGTATAGTTCGCGCAGATACGCAGTATTTT
CAWSIVRADTQYF
>TRBJ2-3|TRBV7-9|few|-|13
TGTGCCAGCAGTCCGCCTCCGGCAGATACGCAGTATTTT
CASSPPPADTQYF
>TRBJ2-3|TRBV28|-|TRBD2|17
TGTGCCAGCAGCCACCTAGAGCGGGGGGCTAGCACAGATACGCAGTATTTT
CASSHLERGASTDTQYF
>TRBJ2-7|TRBV5-1|-|-|15
TGCGCCAGCACCCTTGGTCCCCAGGGGTACTACGAGCAGTACTTC
CASTLGPQGYYEQYF
>TRBJ2-5|TRBV10-2|-|TRBD2|15
TGCGCCAGCAGTGAGACTAGCGGGTTCCAAGAGACCCAGTACTTC
CASSETSGFQETQYF
>TRBJ2-3|TRBV4-1|once|-|16
TGCGCCAGCAGCCAAGGGATGGGCCCACGCCAGGGTACGCAGTATTTT
CASSQGMGPRQGTQYF
>TRBJ2-7|TRBV29-1|-|-|12
TGCAGCGTTGACGAACAGGGCTACGAGCAGTACTTC
CSVDEQGYEQYF
>TRBJ1-1|TRBV18|-|TRBD1|15
TGTGCCAGCTCACCCTTGGACAGGGGGCCGACTGAAGCTTTCTTT
CASSPLDRGPTEAFF
>TRBJ1-1|TRBV9|few|TRBD1|14
TGTGCCAGCGCGACAGGGAGCATGAACACTGAAGCTTTCTTT
CASATGSMNTEAFF
>TRBJ2-7|TRBV7-6|-|-|14
TGTGCCAGCAGCTCAAGCGGTGAGACAAACGAGCAGTACTTC
CASSSSGETNEQYF
>TRBJ2-6|TRBV4-1|-|-|17
TGCGCCAGCAGCCAAGAATTTGCGGGTGCTGGGGCCAACGTCCTGACTTTC
CASSQEFAGAGANVLTF
>TRBJ1-2|TRBV6-1|-|-|11
TGTGCCAGCAACAGGGTCTATGGCTACACCTTC
CASNRVYGYTF
>TRBJ1-2|TRBV2|-|TRBD1|13
TGTGCCAGCAGCGACAGGGGAAGATATGGCTACACCTTC
CASSDRGRYGYTF
>TRBJ2-3|TRBV4-1|-|-|16
TGCGCCAGCAGCCAAGAAAGGACTTCTGAGGCAGATACGCAGTATTTT
CASSQERTSEADTQYF
>TRBJ2-3|TRBV18|once|-|14
TGTGCCAGCTCACCACTTCCAGGGACAGATACGCAGTATTTT
CASSPLPGTDTQYF
>TRBJ2-1|TRBV28|once|-|14
TGTGCCAGCAGCATTACAGGGAACTCCAATGAGCAGTTCTTC
CASSITGNSNEQFF
>TRBJ2-5|TRBV7-2|once|TRBD2|15
TGTGCCAGCAGCTCAACTAGCGGGAGCTGGGAGACCCAGTACTTC
CASSSTSGSWETQYF
>TRBJ2-5|TRBV5-1|-|TRBD2|15
TGCGCCAGCAGCTTACTAGCGGGGGAACAAGAGACCCAGTACTTC
CASSLLAGEQETQYF
>TRBJ1-4|TRBV29-1|-|-|13
TGCAGCGCTCGCGGCACCCGGAATGAAAAACTGTTTTTT
CSARGTRNEKLFF
>TRBJ2-4|TRBV28|-|TRBD1|14
TGTGCCAGCAGCGCCGGGACAGGTCAAAACATTCAGTACTTC
CASSAGTGQNIQYF
>TRBJ1-2|TRBV30|-|-|16
TGTGCCTGGAGTGTCCCCATTTCAGGGACTAACTATGGCTACACCTTC
CAWSVPISGTNYGYTF
>TRBJ1-5|TRBV5-1|-|-|15
TGCGCCAGCAGCTTGGCCTCGGGGGGCAATCAGCCCCAGCATTTT
CASSLASGGNQPQHF
>TRBJ2-7|TRBV29-1|-|TRBD2|16
TGCAGCGTTGAAGGACTAGCGGGAGGTCCTCCCTACGAGCAGTACTTC
CSVEGLAGGPPYEQYF
>TRBJ1-1|TRBV5-1|-|-|15
TGCGCCAGCAGCTTGTATGCGGGAGAGGGCACTGAAGCTTTCTTT
CASSLYAGEGTEAFF
>TRBJ2-3|TRBV7-3|-|TRBD2|17
TGTGCCAGCAGCTTAAGGGAGAGCGGGAGGGGGACAGATACGCAGTATTTT
CASSLRESGRGTDTQYF
>TRBJ2-1|TRBV7-9|-|-|16
TGTGCCAGCAGCCCTCCTTTTGGACAGTCCTCCAATGAGCAGTTCTTC
CASSPPFGQSSNEQFF
>TRBJ2-2|TRBV6-5|-|-|12
TGTGCCAGCAGTTACTCCGGGTCGGGGCTGTTTTTT
CASSYSGSGLFF
>TRBJ2-7|TRBV7-2|-|TRBD2|17
TGTGCCAGCAGCTTCGGGGGGTGGGGCGCCGCTTCCTACGAGCAGTACTTC
CASSFGGWGAASYEQYF
>TRBJ1-5|TRBV7-2|-|-|16
TGTGCCAGCAGCGACTTTCAGGGGATGGGCAATCAGCCCCAGCATTTT
CASSDFQGMGNQPQHF
>TRBJ1-5|TRBV28|-|-|16
TGTGCCAGCAGTTTGTACAGGGAATATAGCAATCAGCCCCAGCATTTT
CASSLYREYSNQPQHF
>TRBJ2-5|TRBV4-1|-|-|17
TGCGCCAGCAGCCAAGATGAGTCCCGACAGGCCCAAGAGACCCAGTACTTC
CASSQDESRQAQETQYF
>TRBJ2-7|TRBV4-2|-|-|16
TGTGCCAGCAGCCAAGACCAGGGGACGGGCTCCTACGAGCAGTACTTC
CASSQDQGTGSYEQYF
>TRBJ1-6|TRBV19|once|TRBD1|13
TGTGCCAGTAGTTGGACAGGGCAATCACCCCTCCACTTT
CASSWTGQSPLHF
>TRBJ2-3|TRBV7-9|-|TRBD1|15
TGTGCCAGCAGCTTAGAACAGGGGGCGAAAGATACGCAGTATTTT
CASSLEQGAKDTQYF
>TRBJ2-7|TRBV4-1|-|-|15
TGCGCCAGCAGCCCCCTATATGGGGAGAGGCGCGAGCAGTACTTC
CASSPLYGERREQYF
>TRBJ1-5|TRBV19|-|-|13
TGTACCAGTAGTGGGGCTGTCAATCAGCCCCAGCATTTT
CTSSGAVNQPQHF
>TRBJ2-5|TRBV6-1|few|TRBD1|16
TGTGCCAGCAGTGACCCGGGACAGGTGGCATCAGAGACCCAGTACTTC
CASSDPGQVASETQYF
>TRBJ2-7|TRBV5-1|-|-|14
TGCGCCAGCAGCCCAGGACTGGAGGTAGGGGAGCAGTACTTC
CASSPGLEVGEQYF
>TRBJ1-2|TRBV30|-|TRBD1|14
TGTGCCTGGAGTGTACTGAAGGGGGCTTACCGCTACACCTTC
CAWSVLKGAYRYTF
>TRBJ2-2|TRBV30|once|TRBD1|15
TGTGCCTTCCTTCACAGGGGGCGTCACGCCGGGGAGCTGTTTTTT
CAFLHRGRHAGELFF
>TRBJ1-1|TRBV7-2|few|TRBD1|16
TGTGCCAGCAGCCGGACCTTCACAGGGGGCAACACTGAAGCTTTCTTT
CASSRTFTGGNTEAFF
>TRBJ1-6|TRBV4-1|-|TRBD1|20
TGCGCCAGCAGCCAAGATCTTGGGGGACAGGGGCCAACCTATAATTCACCCCTCCACTTT
CASSQDLGGQGPTYNSPLHF
>TRBJ2-7|TRBV18|once|-|15
TGTGCCAGCTCACCACATAAGGGGGAGAGGGACGAGCAGTACTTC
CASSPHKGERDEQYF
>TRBJ2-7|TRBV28|-|-|12
TGTGCCAGCAGTTCCGGGACACACGAGCAGTACTTC
CASSSGTHEQYF
>TRBJ2-6|TRBV15|-|-|18
TGTGCCACCAGCAGAGATCTTGGGGCCGGAACTGGGGCCAACGTCCTGACTTTC
CATSRDLGAGTGANVLTF
>TRBJ2-2|TRBV4-1|few|TRBD2|15
TGCGCCAGCAGCCTCGGGAGGGGGAACACCGGGGAGCTGTTTTTT
CASSLGRGNTGELFF
>TRBJ1-5|TRBV2|-|TRBD1|13
TGTGCCAGCAGTGAGACAGGGGATCAGCCCCAGCATTTT
CASSETGDQPQHF
>TRBJ2-1|TRBV13|-|-|13
TGTGCCAGCAGCTCGGGTAGCACCAATGAGCAGTTCTTC
CASSSGSTNEQFF